Each of the 16 T cell receptor beta chains below was sequenced from the same sample in a study of memory CD4+ T cells and cytomegalovirus serostatus. Generated by immunoSEQ multiplex PCR, the TCRdb table keeps only in-frame clones and is missing some. The table shows some 39,000 clones, with more than 75% occurring only once. The sort gate was single viable CD3+CD4+CD8-CD45RO+ cells for memory CD4+ T cells. Sequencing was carried out using memory CD4+ T cells from blood. The receptors were sampled from an adult in good health and CMV-seronegative.

The chain links TRBV25-1 to TRBJ2-5; weak D call: TRBD1 (6 bases). The V gene's germline CDR1 is MGHDK and CDR2 SYGVNS. Between the trimmed V and J ends, which lost 2 bases and 4 bases, there was a span of 8 bases. The CDR3 extends over 13 amino acids. The CDR3 here is CASSEDRRETQYF. The CDR3 DNA sequence: TGTGCCAGCAGTGAAGACAGGCGAGAGACCCAGTACTTC.

V is TRBV5-1 and J is TRBJ2-3, with D uncertain. The germline gives CDR1 SGHRS, CDR2 YFSETQ. V lost 4 bases and J 1 base, leaving 10 bases between the germline ends. The CDR3 consists of 14 residues. CDR3 in amino acids: CASSLDGGTDTQYF. The CDR3 DNA reads as TGCGCCAGCAGCCTGGATGGGGGCACAGATACGCAGTATTTT.

The V and J genes are TRBV5-4 and TRBJ1-1; D ambiguous. Germline CDR1 SGHNT, CDR2 YYREEE (reference sequence). V shed 0 bases and J shed 4 bases, with 13 bases lying between them. The CDR3 has 15 residues. The CDR3 protein is CASSLAIGKFTEAFF. The DNA for the CDR3 is TGTGCCAGCAGCTTGGCTATCGGGAAGTTCACTGAAGCTTTCTTT.

The V and J genes are TRBV7-3 and TRBJ2-5; no reliable D call. This CDR3 comprises 13 residues. Trimming stripped 4 bases from V and 7 bases from J, with 13 bases between. Germline CDR1 reads SGHTA; CDR2 reads FQGTGA. The CDR3 region is CASSSGALGTQYF. The CDR3 DNA is TGTGCCAGCAGCTCCGGAGCCCTGGGGACCCAGTACTTC.

The chain has TRBV6-1 and TRBJ2-1; D uncertain. The CDR3 has 10 residues. Trimming stripped 6 bases from V and 8 bases from J, with 5 bases between. Germline-derived CDR1 and CDR2 are MNHNS and SASEGT. The CDR3 DNA is TGTGCCAGCAGGGTCCATGAGCAGTTCTTC. It yields the protein CASRVHEQFF.

This sequence joins TRBV5-5 and TRBJ2-1; the D call may be TRBD1 or TRBD2 (5 bases each). Germline lookup yields CDR1 SGHKS and CDR2 YYEKEE (reference sequence). The CDR3 is 13 amino acids. V was pared by 2 bases and J by 7 bases, with 10 bases between. CDR3 protein: CASSLDGANEQFF. DNA for the CDR3: TGTGCCAGCAGCTTAGACGGGGCAAATGAGCAGTTCTTC.

The chain joins TRBV2 to TRBJ1-6; D gene uncertain. V was shortened by 2 bases and J by 8 bases, with 10 bases between the two germline ends. The CDR3 spans 14 residues. The germline CDR1 and CDR2 sequences are SNHLY and FYNNEI. Here the CDR3 DNA reads TGTGCCAGCAGTGAATCTGCAGGTTATTCACCCCTCCACTTT. Protein product: CASSESAGYSPLHF.

The chain recombines TRBV23-1 with TRBJ2-3; D perhaps matches TRBD1 (6 bases). TRBV23-1 falls under the ORF class, with uncertain function. Trimming pared 0 bases from V and 2 bases from J, leaving 21 bases between. This CDR3 spans 19 amino acids. The CDR3 region has the DNA TGCGCCAGCAGTCAATCGGATGTTGGGAAGGGGGTGGACACAGATACGCAGTATTTT. It encodes CASSQSDVGKGVDTDTQYF.

The chain links TRBV5-8 to TRBJ1-4; D call uncertain. Germline CDR1 is SGHTS and CDR2 is YDEGEE. This CDR3 is 15 amino acids long. V was cut by 1 base and J by 0 bases, with 7 bases left in between. CDR3 nucleotides: TGTGCCAGCAGCTTGACAGTACCAACTAATGAAAAACTGTTTTTT. This codes for CASSLTVPTNEKLFF.

The gene calls are TRBV10-3 and TRBJ2-1; D uncertain. There are 14 residues in the CDR3. The germline V gene encodes CDR1 ENHRY and CDR2 SYGVKD. Trimming shortened V by 0 bases and J by 6 bases, and 9 bases separated the two germline ends. This CDR3 is CAISESKGSNEQFF. The CDR3 DNA reads TGTGCCATCAGTGAGTCTAAGGGCAGCAATGAGCAGTTCTTC.

This clone was detected only a few times. V and J are TRBV6-1 and TRBJ2-1; TRBD2 might be the D (5 bases). The V and J ends lost 8 bases and 9 bases respectively, with 14 bases between them. Germline-derived CDR1 and CDR2 are MNHNS and SASEGT. The CDR3 extends over 12 amino acids. CDR3 sequence: CASWLGLGEQFF. As DNA, the CDR3 is TGTGCCAGCTGGCTAGGACTCGGTGAGCAGTTCTTC.

The rearrangement links TRBV11-2 to TRBJ1-6; no clear D. The length of the CDR3 is 14 residues. V gave up 0 bases and J gave up 2 bases, with 2 bases separating them. CDR1 and CDR2 from the germline V gene are SGHAT and FQNNGV. CDR3 loop: CASSLEPYNSPLHF. DNA of the CDR3: TGTGCCAGCAGCTTAGAACCCTATAATTCACCCCTCCACTTT.

The chain has TRBV28 and TRBJ1-4; D is unresolved. V was clipped by 7 bases and J by 8 bases, with 14 bases between them. CDR3 length: 13 amino acids. The germline V gene encodes CDR1 MDHEN and CDR2 SYDVKM. The CDR3 is CASTPGREEKLFF. DNA of the CDR3: TGTGCCAGCACCCCCGGGCGAGAGGAAAAACTGTTTTTT. Full variable domain (missing parts from reference TRBV28 and TRBJ1-4): DVKVTQSSRYLVKRTGEKVFLECVQDMDHENMFWYRQDPGLGLRLIYFSYDVKMKEKGDIPEGYSVSREKKERFSLILESASTNQTSMYLCASTPGREEKLFFGSGTQLSVL.

V gene TRBV7-8 combines with J gene TRBJ1-1, with D unclear. This CDR3 comprises 13 residues. The germline V gene has CDR1 SGHVS and CDR2 FQNEAQ. The V end lost 4 bases, the J end lost 10 bases, and 16 bases lay between the germline ends. CDR3 nucleotides: TGTGCCAGCAGCTCAGATCTAAGTGGGGTAGCTTTCTTT. Its protein product is CASSSDLSGVAFF. Complete variable domain (other parts from reference TRBV7-8 and TRBJ1-1): GAGVSQSPRYKVAKRGQDVALRCDPISGHVSLFWYQQALGQGPEFLTYFQNEAQLDKSGLPSDRFFAERPEGSVSTLKIQRTQQEDSAVYLCASSSDLSGVAFFGQGTRLTVV.

This chain links TRBV6-5 with TRBJ2-7, with D possibly called TRBD1 or TRBD2 (5 bases each). This CDR3 comprises 16 residues. V was shortened by 2 bases and J by 2 bases, with 16 bases between the two germline ends. Germline lookup yields CDR1 MNHEY and CDR2 SVGAGI. For the CDR3, the DNA is TGTGCCAGCAGTTACCTTGATTCGGGGCGCACCTACGAGCAGTACTTC. This translates into CASSYLDSGRTYEQYF.

This clone was counted between two and nine times. This rearrangement joins TRBV7-3 to TRBJ1-1; D call uncertain. In germline, CDR1 is SGHTA, CDR2 FQGTGA. V gave up 2 bases and J gave up 1 base, with 5 bases separating them. This CDR3 is built from 13 residues. The CDR3 region has the DNA TGTGCCAGCAGCTTACTAGCGAACACTGAAGCTTTCTTT. Protein: CASSLLANTEAFF.